These 11 T cell receptor beta chains share one sample of origin, sequenced in a study of cytomegalovirus exposure and HLA in healthy donors (dated by TCRdb to about 2017). Library preparation used the immunoSEQ multiplex PCR assay. For the multiplex PCR, a mixture combining 60 forward primers for TCR Vbeta segments and 13 reverse primers for TCR Jbeta segments was used. The clones in this table, taken by TCRdb from immuneACCESS, are in-frame only. Not every clone is retained; where verified, under half of the shortfall comes from an unresolved V gene, and the cause of the rest is unknown. The sample records some 140,000 clones, 80% of which are singletons. The top ten hold approximately 4.8% of the sample. Specimen: PBMCs. Every receptor here comes from a man younger than 40 in good health.

There are a few counts of this clone. J is TRBJ2-3 and V is TRBV7-3, with D possibly matching TRBD2 (5 bases). Trimming shortened V by 0 bases and J by 6 bases, and 13 bases separated the two germline ends. This CDR3 is 15 amino acids long. The germline V gene encodes CDR1 SGHTA and CDR2 FQGTGA. CDR3 coding DNA: TGTGCCAGCAGCTTAACCCCACTAGTTTTCGATACGCAGTATTTT. Its protein product is CASSLTPLVFDTQYF.

Of note for this clone: The junction differs from germline at one of its ends, possibly a read error. J is TRBJ1-2 and V is TRBV7-9; a weak D match, TRBD1 (6 bases). Germline CDR1 reads SEHNR; CDR2 reads FQNEAQ (reference sequence). The length of the CDR3 is 16 residues. The CDR3 is CSSSAPLQVRGYGYTF. CDR3 sequence (DNA): TGTTCCAGCAGCGCCCCGCTCCAGGTCAGGGGCTATGGCTACACCTTC.

This clone occurred a few times. The chain is built from TRBV9 and TRBJ2-1; 8 nucleotides align to TRBD2. CDR1 is SGDLS, CDR2 YYNGEE, per germline. The V and J ends lost 4 bases and 9 bases, in that order; junction bases with no gene match: 9. This CDR3 spans 14 amino acids. The CDR3 coding sequence is TGTGCCAGCAGCCCCGAAGGGCGGGAGGCTGAGCAGTTCTTC. It encodes CASSPEGREAEQFF.

V usage is TRBV27 and J usage is TRBJ2-7, with 8 bases aligning to TRBD1. The CDR3 extends over 15 amino acids. The germline gives CDR1 MNHEY, CDR2 SMNVEV (reference sequence). V shed 3 bases, J shed 1 base, and the junction held 5 bases outside the gene matches. This CDR3 reads CASSFSGTGSYEQYF. As DNA, the CDR3 is TGTGCCAGCAGTTTCTCGGGGACAGGTTCCTACGAGCAGTACTTC.

This chain joins TRBV4-1 and TRBJ2-1; 9 bases agree with TRBD1. The germline V gene has CDR1 MGHRA and CDR2 YSYEKL. Unmatched junction bases numbered 12, after V lost 4 bases and J lost 8 bases. The length of the CDR3 is 16 residues. The CDR3 region has the DNA TGCGCCAGCAGCCCTCGTCCCGGGACAGGGACCGATGAGCAGTTCTTC. Translated: CASSPRPGTGTDEQFF.

This clone was observed a few times. The CDR3: CASSRGGGTEAFF. In DNA, the CDR3 is TGTGCCAGCTCCCGGGGGGGTGGCACTGAAGCTTTCTTT. This sequence joins TRBV18 and TRBJ1-1; possible D gene TRBD1, 5 bases. Germline CDR1 is KGHSH and CDR2 is LQKENI. This CDR3 is 13 amino acids long. Trimming stripped 6 bases from V and 4 bases from J, with 12 bases between.

The V call is TRBV15, the J call TRBJ1-2; D is ambiguous. CDR1 and CDR2 (germline): LNHNV, YYDKDF (reference sequence). Deletions cut 6 bases from V and 8 bases from J, with 22 bases between. The CDR3 runs to 15 residues. CDR3 nucleotides: TGTGCCACCAGTCCCCCGGGAACCGTGATGAAAGGCTACACCTTC. This translates into CATSPPGTVMKGYTF.

The chain is built from TRBV6-5 and TRBJ2-1; D might be TRBD1 (5 bases). The CDR3 consists of 16 residues. Looked up from germline, CDR1 is MNHEY and CDR2 is SVGAGI. Trimming removed 0 bases at V and 3 bases at J, with 12 bases between. CDR3 nucleotides: TGTGCCAGCAGTTACTCACAGGCGGTATTCTACAATGAGCAGTTCTTC. This codes for CASSYSQAVFYNEQFF.

This clone was seen just once. The germline gene is not matched at one end of the junction; a read error may be the cause. This chain connects TRBV7-9 to TRBJ1-1; D remains unclear. There are 12 residues in the CDR3. Germline values: CDR1 SEHNR, CDR2 FQNEAQ (reference sequence). The CDR3 bases are TGTTCCAGCAGCTTTCAGAACACTGAAGCTTTCTTT. Protein: CSSSFQNTEAFF.

This clone was counted only a few times. The V and J genes are TRBV25-1 and TRBJ1-1; 8 nucleotides align to TRBD1. Germline loops: CDR1 MGHDK, CDR2 SYGVNS. J lost 6 bases, V lost 6 bases, and 6 bases had no gene match. The CDR3 length is 13 residues. CDR3 protein: CASRTQGASEAFF. The CDR3 DNA follows: TGTGCCAGCAGGACCCAGGGGGCTTCTGAAGCTTTCTTT.

The CDR3 DNA follows: TGTGCCAGCAGCCAAGACTACGGAACCGGGTCCTACGAGCAGTACTTC. The encoded protein is CASSQDYGTGSYEQYF. The rearrangement links TRBV14 to TRBJ2-7; D unclear. V was cut by 0 bases and J by 1 base, with 13 bases left in between. The length of the CDR3 is 16 residues. Germline CDR1 and CDR2: SGHDN and FVKESK.